This TCR beta chain was found in a study of immune characterization of retroperitoneal liposarcoma. TCRdb re-called the PCR reads through MiXCR, storing one row per CDR3 protein. This sample has 12,000 or so distinct CDR3 sequences, with about a quarter found just once. This clonotype has a handful of counts. V lost 0 bases and J 9 bases, leaving 12 bases between the germline ends. Germline-derived CDR1 and CDR2 are MNHNS and SASEGT. The CDR3 sequence is 15 residues long. The sequenced sample was tumor tissue. This chain uses TRBV6-1 with TRBJ1-6, with TRBD1 as a possible D gene (5 bases). The sequence was collected from a female donor with retroperitoneal liposarcoma. The CDR3 DNA reads TGTGCCAGCAGTGAAGCTCCGGCCGGGGGTTCACCCCTCCACTTT. The encoded protein is CASSEAPAGGSPLHF.